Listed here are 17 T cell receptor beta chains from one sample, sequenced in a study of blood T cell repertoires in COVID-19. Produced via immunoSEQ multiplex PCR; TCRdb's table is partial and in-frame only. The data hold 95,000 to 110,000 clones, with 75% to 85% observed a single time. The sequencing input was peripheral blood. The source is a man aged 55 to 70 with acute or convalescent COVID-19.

This CDR3 is CASSVTGAVTEAFF. CDR3 DNA sequence: TGTGCCAGTAGTGTCACAGGGGCCGTGACTGAAGCTTTCTTT. The rearrangement links TRBV19 to TRBJ1-1; 7 bases line up with TRBD1. The CDR3 is 14 residues long. CDR1 and CDR2 (germline): LNHDA, SQIVND (reference sequence). V shed 5 bases and J 5 bases; nucleotides not matched to a gene: 8.

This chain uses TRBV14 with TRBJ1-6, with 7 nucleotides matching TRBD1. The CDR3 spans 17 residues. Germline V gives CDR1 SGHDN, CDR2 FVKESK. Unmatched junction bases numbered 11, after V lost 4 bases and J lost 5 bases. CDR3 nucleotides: TGTGCCAGCAGCCGCCTCCCGGGGACAGTCAATAATTCACCCCTCCACTTT. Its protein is CASSRLPGTVNNSPLHF. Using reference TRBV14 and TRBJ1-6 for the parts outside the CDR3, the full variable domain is EAGVTQFPSHSVIEKGQTVTLRCDPISGHDNLYWYRRVMGKEIKFLLHFVKESKQDESGMPNNRFLAERTGGTYSTLKVQPAELEDSGVYFCASSRLPGTVNNSPLHFGNGTRLTVT.

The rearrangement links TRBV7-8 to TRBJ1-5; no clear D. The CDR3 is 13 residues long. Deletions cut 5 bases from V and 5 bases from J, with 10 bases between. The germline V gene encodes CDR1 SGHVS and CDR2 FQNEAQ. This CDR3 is CASSLDTYQPQHF. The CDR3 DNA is TGTGCCAGCAGCCTTGACACGTATCAGCCCCAGCATTTT.

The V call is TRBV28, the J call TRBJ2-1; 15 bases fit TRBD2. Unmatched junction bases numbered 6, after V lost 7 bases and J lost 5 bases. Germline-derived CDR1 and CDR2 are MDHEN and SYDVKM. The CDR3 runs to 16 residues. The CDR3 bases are TGTGCCAGCAAATGGACTAGCGGGAGGGCCAACAATGAGCAGTTCTTC. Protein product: CASKWTSGRANNEQFF.

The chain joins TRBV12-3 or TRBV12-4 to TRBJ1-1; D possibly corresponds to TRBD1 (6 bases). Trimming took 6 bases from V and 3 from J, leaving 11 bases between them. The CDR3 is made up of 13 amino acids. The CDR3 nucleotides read TGTGCCAGCAGGGCTACAGGGTACACTGAAGCTTTCTTT. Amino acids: CASRATGYTEAFF.

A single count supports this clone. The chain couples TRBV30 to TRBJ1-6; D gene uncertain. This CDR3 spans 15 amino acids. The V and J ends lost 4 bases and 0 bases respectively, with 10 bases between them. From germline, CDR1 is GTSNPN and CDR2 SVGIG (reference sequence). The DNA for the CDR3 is TGTGCCTGGATCCCCCGGAGCTCCTATAATTCACCCCTCCACTTT. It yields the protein CAWIPRSSYNSPLHF. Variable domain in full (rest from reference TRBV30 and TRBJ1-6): SQTIHQWPATLVQPVGSPLSLECTVEGTSNPNLYWYRQAAGRGLQLLFYSVGIGQISSEVPQNLSASRPQDRQFILSSKKLLLSDSGFYLCAWIPRSSYNSPLHFGNGTRLTVT.

Written as DNA, the CDR3 is TGTGCCAGTAGTATAAGCGGACAGCCCATGGGGGCCCAGTACTTC. Amino acids: CASSISGQPMGAQYF. The chain recombines TRBV19 with TRBJ2-5, with D possibly being TRBD1 (6 bases). Germline V gives CDR1 LNHDA, CDR2 SQIVND (reference sequence). CDR3 length: 15 amino acids. With 2 bases removed from V and 9 bases from J, the gap between germline ends came to 19 bases.

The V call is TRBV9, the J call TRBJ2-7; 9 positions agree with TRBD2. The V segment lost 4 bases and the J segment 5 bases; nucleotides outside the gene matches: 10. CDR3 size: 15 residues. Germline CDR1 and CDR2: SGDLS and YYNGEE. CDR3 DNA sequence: TGTGCCAGCAGCATAAGACCTAGCGGGAACGACGAGCAGTACTTC. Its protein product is CASSIRPSGNDEQYF.

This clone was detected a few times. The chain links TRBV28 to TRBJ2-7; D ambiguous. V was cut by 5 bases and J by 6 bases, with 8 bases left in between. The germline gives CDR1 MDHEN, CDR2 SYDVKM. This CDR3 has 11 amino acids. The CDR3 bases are TGTGCCAGCAGTCTCCGGTTCGAGCAGTACTTC. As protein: CASSLRFEQYF.

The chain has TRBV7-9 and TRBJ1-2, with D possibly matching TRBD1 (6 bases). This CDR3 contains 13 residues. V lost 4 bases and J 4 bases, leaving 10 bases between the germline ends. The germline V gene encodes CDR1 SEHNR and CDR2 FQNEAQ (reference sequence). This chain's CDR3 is CASSYRDSYGYTF. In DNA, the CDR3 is TGTGCCAGCAGCTACAGGGATTCCTATGGCTACACCTTC.

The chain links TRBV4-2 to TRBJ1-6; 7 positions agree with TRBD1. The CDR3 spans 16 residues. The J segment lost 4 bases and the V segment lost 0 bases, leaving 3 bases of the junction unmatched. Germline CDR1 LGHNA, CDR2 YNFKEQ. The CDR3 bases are TGTGCCAGCAGCCAAGATCAGGACAGGTATAATTCACCCCTCCACTTT. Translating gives CASSQDQDRYNSPLHF.

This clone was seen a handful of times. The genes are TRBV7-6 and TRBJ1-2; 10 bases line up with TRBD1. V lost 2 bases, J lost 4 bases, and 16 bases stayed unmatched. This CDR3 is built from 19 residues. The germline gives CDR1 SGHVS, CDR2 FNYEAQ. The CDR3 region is CASSLRGAGQGTSLYGYTF. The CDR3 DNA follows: TGTGCCAGCAGCTTAAGGGGGGCGGGACAGGGGACCTCACTCTATGGCTACACCTTC. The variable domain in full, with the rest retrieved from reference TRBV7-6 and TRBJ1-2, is GAGVSQSPRYKVTKRGQDVALRCDPISGHVSLYWYRQALGQGPEFLTYFNYEAQQDKSGLPNDRFSAERPEGSISTLTIQRTEQRDSAMYRCASSLRGAGQGTSLYGYTFGSGTRLTVV.

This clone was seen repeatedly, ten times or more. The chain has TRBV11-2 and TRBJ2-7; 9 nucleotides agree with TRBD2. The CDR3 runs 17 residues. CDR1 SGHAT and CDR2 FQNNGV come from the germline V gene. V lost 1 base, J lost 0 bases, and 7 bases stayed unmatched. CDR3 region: CASSLVASGTLSYEQYF. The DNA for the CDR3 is TGTGCCAGCAGCTTAGTAGCTAGCGGGACCCTCTCCTACGAGCAGTACTTC.

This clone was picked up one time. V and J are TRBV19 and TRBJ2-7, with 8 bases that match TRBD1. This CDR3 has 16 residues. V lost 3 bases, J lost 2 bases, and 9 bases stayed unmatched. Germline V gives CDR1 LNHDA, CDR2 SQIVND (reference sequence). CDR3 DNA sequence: TGTGCCAGTAGTATTTCGACAGGGGTCCCCCCCTACGAGCAGTACTTC. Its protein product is CASSISTGVPPYEQYF.

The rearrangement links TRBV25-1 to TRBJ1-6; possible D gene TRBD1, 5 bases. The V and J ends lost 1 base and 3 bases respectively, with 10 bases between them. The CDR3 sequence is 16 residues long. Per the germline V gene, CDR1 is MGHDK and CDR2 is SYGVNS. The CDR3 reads CASSESAGFYNSPLHF. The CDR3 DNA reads TGTGCCAGCAGTGAATCGGCAGGGTTCTATAATTCACCCCTCCACTTT.

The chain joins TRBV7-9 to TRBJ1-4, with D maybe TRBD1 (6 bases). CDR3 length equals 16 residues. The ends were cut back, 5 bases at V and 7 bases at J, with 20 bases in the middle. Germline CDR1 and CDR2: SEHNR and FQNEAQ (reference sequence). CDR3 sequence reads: CASSLFPRGTGEKLFF. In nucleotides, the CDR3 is TGTGCCAGCAGCCTCTTCCCCAGGGGTACGGGTGAAAAACTGTTTTTT.

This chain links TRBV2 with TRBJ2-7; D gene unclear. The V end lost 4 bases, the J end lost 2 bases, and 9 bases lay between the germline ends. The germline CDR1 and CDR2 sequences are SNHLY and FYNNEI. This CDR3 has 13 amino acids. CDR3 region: CASSGGTPYEQYF. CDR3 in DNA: TGTGCCAGCAGTGGAGGCACACCCTACGAGCAGTACTTC.